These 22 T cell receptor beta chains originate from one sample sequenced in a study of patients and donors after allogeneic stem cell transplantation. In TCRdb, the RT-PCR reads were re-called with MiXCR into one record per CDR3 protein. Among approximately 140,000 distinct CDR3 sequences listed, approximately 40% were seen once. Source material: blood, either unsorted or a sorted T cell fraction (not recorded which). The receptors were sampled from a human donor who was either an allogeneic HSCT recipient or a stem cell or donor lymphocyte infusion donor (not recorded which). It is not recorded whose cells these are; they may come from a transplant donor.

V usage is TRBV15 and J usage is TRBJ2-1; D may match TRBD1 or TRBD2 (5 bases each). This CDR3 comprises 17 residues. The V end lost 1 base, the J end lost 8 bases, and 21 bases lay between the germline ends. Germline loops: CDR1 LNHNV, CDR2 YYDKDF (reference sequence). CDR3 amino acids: CATSRVVRGYRRDEQFF. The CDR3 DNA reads TGTGCCACCAGCAGAGTGGTTAGGGGCTATCGGCGGGATGAGCAGTTCTTC.

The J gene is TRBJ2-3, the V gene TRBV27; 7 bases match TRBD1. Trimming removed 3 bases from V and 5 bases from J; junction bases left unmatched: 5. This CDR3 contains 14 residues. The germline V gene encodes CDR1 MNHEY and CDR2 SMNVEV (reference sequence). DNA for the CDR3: TGTGCCAGCAGTTTGGGATCAGGGGGAGATACGCAGTATTTT. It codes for CASSLGSGGDTQYF.

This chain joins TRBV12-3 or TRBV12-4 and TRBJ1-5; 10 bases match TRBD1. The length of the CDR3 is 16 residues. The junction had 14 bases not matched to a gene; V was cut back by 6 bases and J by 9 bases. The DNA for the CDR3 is TGTGCCAGCAGCCGTGGTGACAGGGGGCCAGTAGGGCCCCAGCATTTT. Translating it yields CASSRGDRGPVGPQHF.

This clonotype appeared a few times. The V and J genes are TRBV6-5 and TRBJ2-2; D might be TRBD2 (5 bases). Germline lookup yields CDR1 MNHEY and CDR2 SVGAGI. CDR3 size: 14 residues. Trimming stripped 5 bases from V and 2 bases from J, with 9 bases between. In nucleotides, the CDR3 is TGTGCCAGCAGTGTTGGACTCAACACCGGGGAGCTGTTTTTT. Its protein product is CASSVGLNTGELFF.

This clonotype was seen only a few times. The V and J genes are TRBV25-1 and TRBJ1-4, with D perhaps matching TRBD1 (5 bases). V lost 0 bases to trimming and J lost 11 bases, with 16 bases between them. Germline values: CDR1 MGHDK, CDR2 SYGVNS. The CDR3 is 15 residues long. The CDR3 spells CASSEYWLQGEKLFF. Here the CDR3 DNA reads TGTGCCAGCAGTGAATATTGGTTGCAGGGAGAGAAACTGTTTTTT.

The DNA for the CDR3 is TGTGCCAGCAGCCCGGACAGGGGGTCGGGTGAGCAGTTCTTC. Translated: CASSPDRGSGEQFF. The genes are TRBV7-3 and TRBJ2-1; TRBD1 matches at 10 bases. The trim removed 5 bases at V and 9 bases at J, leaving 7 bases unmatched. The CDR3 spans 14 residues. Germline CDR1 reads SGHTA; CDR2 reads FQGTGA.

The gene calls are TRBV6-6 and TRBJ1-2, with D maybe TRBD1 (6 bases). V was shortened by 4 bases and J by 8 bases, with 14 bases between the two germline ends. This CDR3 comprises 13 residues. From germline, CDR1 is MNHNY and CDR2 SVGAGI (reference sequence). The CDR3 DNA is TGTGCCAGCAGTTCCGGACAGATCGGGGGCTACACCTTC. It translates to CASSSGQIGGYTF.

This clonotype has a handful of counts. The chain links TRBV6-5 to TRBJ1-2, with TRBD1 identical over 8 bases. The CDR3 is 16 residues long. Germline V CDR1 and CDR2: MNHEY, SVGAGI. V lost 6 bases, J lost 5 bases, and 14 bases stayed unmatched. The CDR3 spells CASRGDRSSILYGYTF. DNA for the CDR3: TGTGCCAGCAGAGGGGACAGGTCTTCCATCTTATATGGCTACACCTTC.

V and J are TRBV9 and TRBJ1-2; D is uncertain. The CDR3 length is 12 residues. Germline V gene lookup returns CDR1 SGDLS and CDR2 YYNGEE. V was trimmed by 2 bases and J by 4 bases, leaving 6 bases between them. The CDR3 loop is CASSVGTYGYTF. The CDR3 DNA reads TGTGCCAGCAGCGTGGGAACCTATGGCTACACCTTC.

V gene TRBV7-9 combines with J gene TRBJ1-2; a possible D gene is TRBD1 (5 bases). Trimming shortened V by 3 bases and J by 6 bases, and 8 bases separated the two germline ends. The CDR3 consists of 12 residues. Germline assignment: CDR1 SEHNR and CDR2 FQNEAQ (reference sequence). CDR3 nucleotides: TGTGCCAGCAGCTTCTCCAGGGATGGCTACACCTTC. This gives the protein CASSFSRDGYTF.

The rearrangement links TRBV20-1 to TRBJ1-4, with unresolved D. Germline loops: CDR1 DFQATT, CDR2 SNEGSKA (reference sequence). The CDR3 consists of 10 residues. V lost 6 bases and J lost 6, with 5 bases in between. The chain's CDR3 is CSASHEKLFF. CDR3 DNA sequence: TGCAGTGCAAGTCATGAAAAACTGTTTTTT.

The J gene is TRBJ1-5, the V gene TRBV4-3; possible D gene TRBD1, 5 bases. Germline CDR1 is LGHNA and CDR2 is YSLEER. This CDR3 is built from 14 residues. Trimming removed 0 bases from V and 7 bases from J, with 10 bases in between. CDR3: CASSQDWGNQPQHF. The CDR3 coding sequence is TGCGCCAGCAGCCAAGATTGGGGGAACCAGCCCCAGCATTTT.

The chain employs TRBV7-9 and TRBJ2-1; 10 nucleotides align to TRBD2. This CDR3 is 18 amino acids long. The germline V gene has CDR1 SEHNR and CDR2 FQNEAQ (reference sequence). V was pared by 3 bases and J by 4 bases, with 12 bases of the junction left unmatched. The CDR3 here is CASSLAELTSGRYNEQFF. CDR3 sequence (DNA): TGTGCCAGCAGCTTGGCCGAATTGACTAGCGGGCGATACAATGAGCAGTTCTTC.

CDR3 amino acids: CASSTPPRVPNSPLHF. For the CDR3, the DNA is TGTGCCAGCAGTACTCCCCCGAGGGTCCCTAATTCACCCCTCCACTTT. The J gene is TRBJ1-6, the V gene TRBV6-6; no definite D call. The CDR3 extends over 16 amino acids. The germline V and J ends were trimmed by 5 bases and 6 bases, with 17 bases remaining between them. Germline V gives CDR1 MNHNY, CDR2 SVGAGI (reference sequence).

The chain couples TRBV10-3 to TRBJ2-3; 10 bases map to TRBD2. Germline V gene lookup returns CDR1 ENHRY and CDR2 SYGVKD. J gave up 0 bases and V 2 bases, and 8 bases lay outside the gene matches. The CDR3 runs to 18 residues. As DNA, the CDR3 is TGTGCCATCAGTGAGCAGAATAGCGGGGGGACTAGCACAGATACGCAGTATTTT. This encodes CAISEQNSGGTSTDTQYF.

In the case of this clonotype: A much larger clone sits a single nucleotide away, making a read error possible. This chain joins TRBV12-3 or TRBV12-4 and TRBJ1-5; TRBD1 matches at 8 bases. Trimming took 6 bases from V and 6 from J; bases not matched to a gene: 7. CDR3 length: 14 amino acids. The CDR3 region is CASSTTGVSQPQHF. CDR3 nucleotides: TGTGCCAGCAGCACGACAGGGGTTAGTCAGCCCCAGCATTTT.

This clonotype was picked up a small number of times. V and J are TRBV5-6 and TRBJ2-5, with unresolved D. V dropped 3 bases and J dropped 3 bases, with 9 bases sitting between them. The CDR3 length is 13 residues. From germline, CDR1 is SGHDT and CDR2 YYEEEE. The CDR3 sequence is CASSSSREETQYF. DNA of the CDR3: TGTGCCAGCAGCTCGTCTAGGGAAGAGACCCAGTACTTC.

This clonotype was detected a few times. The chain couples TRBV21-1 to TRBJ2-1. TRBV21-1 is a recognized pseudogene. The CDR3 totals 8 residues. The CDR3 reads CASSTRFF. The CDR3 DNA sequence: TGTGCCAGCAGCACCCGGTTCTTC.

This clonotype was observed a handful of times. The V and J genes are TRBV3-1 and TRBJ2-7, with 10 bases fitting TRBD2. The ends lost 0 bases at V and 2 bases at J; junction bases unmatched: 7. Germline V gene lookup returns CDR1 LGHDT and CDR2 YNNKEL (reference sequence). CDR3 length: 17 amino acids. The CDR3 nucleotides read TGTGCCAGCAGCCAAGAGAAGCGGGGGGGCTATACCTACGAGCAGTACTTC. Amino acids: CASSQEKRGGYTYEQYF.

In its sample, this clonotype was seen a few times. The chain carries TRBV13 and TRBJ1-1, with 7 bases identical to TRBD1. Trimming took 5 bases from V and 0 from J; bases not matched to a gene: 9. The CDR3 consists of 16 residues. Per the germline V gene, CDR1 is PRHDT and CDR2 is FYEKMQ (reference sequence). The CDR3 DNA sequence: TGTGCCAGCAGCCCGGGGGACAGCGGGCTGAACACTGAAGCTTTCTTT. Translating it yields CASSPGDSGLNTEAFF.

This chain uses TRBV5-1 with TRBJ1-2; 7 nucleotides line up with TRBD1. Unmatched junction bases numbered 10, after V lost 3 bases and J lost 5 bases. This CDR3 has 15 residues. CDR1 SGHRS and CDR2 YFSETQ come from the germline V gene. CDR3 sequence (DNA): TGCGCCAGCAGCTGGACAGGTCCCCGGTCATATGGCTACACCTTC. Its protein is CASSWTGPRSYGYTF.

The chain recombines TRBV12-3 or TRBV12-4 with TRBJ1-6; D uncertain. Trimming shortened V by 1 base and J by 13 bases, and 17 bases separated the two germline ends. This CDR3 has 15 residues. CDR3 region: CASSLEGHQTDPLHF. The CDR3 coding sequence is TGTGCCAGCAGTTTAGAAGGTCACCAAACTGATCCCCTCCACTTT.